The table lists the clone carrying this TCR beta chain with a few counts. Its target is not known. The data were taken from a study of beta chain features in type 1 diabetes. The study's findings and limits: Shortening that was moderate but significant affected the TCRB CDR3s of Type 1 diabetes patients in all four CD4+ subsets.

Trimming took off 8 bases at V and 1 base at J, with 5 bases between the two ends. The CDR3 totals 11 residues. In germline, CDR1 is SGHTA, CDR2 FQGNSA. Expressed TCRB transcripts were sequenced after all isolated RNA was converted to cDNA. Measured with immunoSEQ multiplex PCR; TCRdb has only the in-frame clones, and not every one. The sample yields under 300,000 clones, approximately 13% seen once. Sequencing was carried out using naive CD4+ T cells from blood. V usage is TRBV7-2 and J usage is TRBJ2-5; the D is unclear. This clonotype originated in a man aged 25 to 40 with type 1 diabetes. The DNA for the CDR3 is TGTGCCAGCCTCCTCCAAGAGACCCAGTACTTC. It specifies CASLLQETQYF.